These T cell receptor beta chains were read from a single sample in a study of CD8 T cells in ankylosing spondylitis. TCRdb re-called the 5' RACE reads with MiXCR, one entry per CDR3 protein. The sample consists of some 150,000 distinct CDR3 sequences, approximately 10% of them appearing once. Specimen: blood, either unsorted or a sorted T cell fraction (not recorded which). The receptors derive from a female donor with ankylosing spondylitis or in good health (not recorded which). Each CDR3 is given with its conserved first and last residue. D genes are given only for firm matches. Size tells how often a clone was seen (once, few, many) or the class of an expanded clone, and some rows leave it out.

len,abundance,j_gene,d_gene,v_gene,CDR3aa,CDR3nt
14,many,TRBJ2-3,TRBD2,TRBV20-1,CSATPPSGFGTQYF,TGCAGTGCTACCCCCCCTAGCGGGTTTGGTACGCAGTATTTT
10,-,TRBJ1-2,-,TRBV20-1,CSARDKVGTF,TGCAGCGCTAGAGATAAGGTTGGCACCTTC
14,many,TRBJ2-5,TRBD2,TRBV5-1,CASSLAGGQETQYF,TGCGCCAGCAGCTTGGCGGGAGGCCAAGAGACCCAGTACTTC
15,few,TRBJ2-1,-,TRBV28,CASIEPGGSYNEQFF,TGTGCCAGCATCGAGCCCGGGGGCTCCTACAATGAGCAGTTCTTC
14,many,TRBJ2-1,-,TRBV29-1,CSARQALSYNEQFF,TGCAGCGCGCGACAGGCACTCTCCTACAATGAGCAGTTCTTC
15,many,TRBJ1-2,TRBD1,TRBV28,CASSLGDRGYGGYTF,TGTGCCAGTTCTCTCGGCGACAGGGGGTATGGTGGCTACACCTTC
11,many,TRBJ2-1,-,TRBV29-1,CSVEWGDEQFF,TGCAGCGTTGAATGGGGGGATGAGCAGTTCTTC
14,many,TRBJ1-4,-,TRBV20-1,CSTYDGTTNEKLFF,TGCAGTACTTACGACGGGACAACTAATGAAAAACTGTTTTTT
14,-,TRBJ2-5,-,TRBV3-1,CASSPLGRWETQYF,TGTGCCAGCAGCCCCCTGGGACGGTGGGAGACCCAGTACTTC
16,-,TRBJ2-3,TRBD2,TRBV12-3/TRBV12-4,CASSTGLAVGTDTQYF,TGTGCCAGCAGCACGGGACTAGCGGTGGGCACAGATACGCAGTATTTT
15,many,TRBJ2-3,TRBD2,TRBV5-1,CASSQIAGTTDTQYF,TGCGCCAGCAGCCAGATAGCGGGGACCACAGATACGCAGTATTTT
14,many,TRBJ2-3,-,TRBV11-2,CASFSVRGADTQYF,TGTGCCAGCTTTTCCGTTCGAGGGGCAGATACGCAGTATTTT
14,-,TRBJ1-4,TRBD1,TRBV7-2,CASSQGVTGEKLFF,TGTGCCAGCAGCCAGGGGGTTACGGGTGAAAAACTGTTTTTT
12,many,TRBJ2-5,-,TRBV12-3/TRBV12-4,CASSFSVETQYF,TGTGCCAGCAGTTTCAGTGTGGAGACCCAGTACTTC
13,many,TRBJ2-7,-,TRBV11-2,CASRRGVPYEQYF,TGTGCCAGCAGACGTGGGGTCCCCTACGAGCAGTACTTC
14,many,TRBJ1-2,-,TRBV10-3,CAISEIGDTTLGTF,TGTGCCATCAGTGAAATAGGGGACACCACTCTTGGCACCTTC
12,many,TRBJ2-6,-,TRBV29-1,CSVGGGANVLTF,TGCAGCGTTGGAGGTGGGGCCAACGTCCTGACTTTC
13,many,TRBJ1-5,TRBD1,TRBV12-3/TRBV12-4,CASRGTETQPQHF,TGTGCCAGCAGGGGGACAGAGACGCAGCCCCAGCATTTT
16,many,TRBJ2-1,-,TRBV24-1,CATSDWRAGGLNEQFF,TGTGCCACCAGTGATTGGCGCGCCGGAGGGCTGAATGAGCAGTTCTTC
11,many,TRBJ1-1,-,TRBV12-3/TRBV12-4,CASRGADEAFF,TGTGCCAGCAGGGGGGCCGATGAAGCTTTCTTT
15,many,TRBJ1-1,-,TRBV6-5,CASSYSGGGNTEAFF,TGTGCCAGCAGTTACTCGGGGGGAGGGAACACTGAAGCTTTCTTT
17,many,TRBJ2-1,TRBD2,TRBV5-1,CASSFSGGGTSYNEQFF,TGCGCCAGCAGCTTTAGCGGGGGGGGCACTTCCTACAATGAGCAGTTCTTC
14,many,TRBJ1-1,TRBD1,TRBV27,CASSLGGQVNLAFF,TGTGCCAGCAGTTTAGGGGGACAGGTGAATCTTGCTTTCTTT
16,-,TRBJ2-5,TRBD1,TRBV11-2,CASSLVGGDRSETQYF,TGTGCCAGCAGCTTAGTCGGCGGGGACAGGTCGGAGACCCAGTACTTC
14,many,TRBJ2-7,TRBD1,TRBV29-1,CSVGDRGQFSEQYF,TGCAGCGTTGGCGACAGGGGGCAGTTCAGCGAGCAGTACTTC
12,many,TRBJ2-7,TRBD2,TRBV27,CATGTISYEQYF,TGTGCCACCGGGACTATCTCCTACGAGCAGTACTTC
13,many,TRBJ2-7,-,TRBV6-5,CASSFRTTYEQYF,TGTGCCAGCAGTTTTCGGACCACCTACGAGCAGTACTTC
18,many,TRBJ1-3,-,TRBV4-1,CASSQESRGTPRGNTIYF,TGCGCCAGCAGCCAAGAAAGCAGGGGCACACCCCGGGGAAACACCATATATTTT
17,many,TRBJ2-1,-,TRBV6-7,CASSYSSLLPDPDEQFF,TGTGCCAGCAGTTACTCGTCACTACTCCCCGATCCCGATGAGCAGTTCTTC
13,many,TRBJ2-2,-,TRBV5-1,CASSQQGTGELFF,TGCGCCAGCAGCCAACAGGGTACCGGGGAGCTGTTTTTT
14,many,TRBJ1-5,-,TRBV20-1,CSASQGVFYQPQHF,TGCAGTGCTAGCCAAGGGGTATTTTATCAGCCCCAGCATTTT
15,many,TRBJ2-7,TRBD1,TRBV20-1,CSARVGTGGRQEQYF,TGCAGTGCTAGAGTCGGGACAGGGGGCCGTCAAGAGCAGTACTTC
14,few,TRBJ1-2,-,TRBV29-1,CSVAPFDANYGYTF,TGCAGCGTAGCTCCCTTCGATGCTAACTATGGCTACACCTTC
15,many,TRBJ2-5,TRBD1,TRBV14,CASSHLTGGGETQYF,TGTGCCAGCAGCCATTTAACAGGGGGCGGAGAGACCCAGTACTTC
14,many,TRBJ2-5,-,TRBV28,CASSPTQLLETQYF,TGTGCCAGCAGTCCAACGCAACTATTGGAGACCCAGTACTTC
15,many,TRBJ2-1,TRBD2,TRBV7-9,CASSPGRVSYNEQFF,TGTGCCAGCAGCCCGGGGAGGGTTAGCTACAATGAGCAGTTCTTC
13,many,TRBJ2-5,TRBD1,TRBV5-5,CASSGTDQETQYF,TGTGCCAGCTCCGGGACAGACCAAGAGACCCAGTACTTC
12,many,TRBJ1-2,-,TRBV5-6,CASSLNRNGYTF,TGTGCCAGCAGCTTGAATCGGAATGGCTACACCTTC
14,many,TRBJ1-1,-,TRBV28,CASSLGHVNTEAFF,TGTGCCAGCAGTTTGGGGCATGTGAACACTGAAGCTTTCTTT
12,many,TRBJ2-1,-,TRBV20-1,CSAMRTYNEQFF,TGCAGTGCTATGCGGACCTACAATGAGCAGTTCTTC
15,many,TRBJ2-7,TRBD1,TRBV5-5,CASSFDRGVSYEQYF,TGTGCCAGCAGCTTCGACAGGGGAGTGTCCTACGAGCAGTACTTC
14,many,TRBJ2-5,TRBD1,TRBV20-1,CSAPLFRGQETQYF,TGCAGTGCCCCTCTGTTTAGGGGGCAGGAGACCCAGTACTTC
15,many,TRBJ1-4,-,TRBV12-3/TRBV12-4,CASSPGHTINEKLFF,TGTGCCAGCAGCCCAGGACATACTATTAATGAAAAACTGTTTTTT
12,-,TRBJ2-7,TRBD2,TRBV30,CASSGGAAPQYF,TGTGCCAGTAGCGGGGGGGCTGCTCCGCAGTACTTC
17,many,TRBJ2-5,-,TRBV5-1,CASSLRTGAKYQETQYF,TGCGCCAGCAGCTTGAGAACGGGGGCGAAGTACCAAGAGACCCAGTACTTC
15,many,TRBJ2-2,-,TRBV4-2,CASRTIQGWAGELFF,TGTGCCAGCAGAACGATACAGGGTTGGGCCGGGGAGCTGTTTTTT
13,many,TRBJ1-1,TRBD1,TRBV29-1,CSVARTGGTEAFF,TGCAGCGTTGCTAGGACAGGGGGCACTGAAGCTTTCTTT
13,many,TRBJ1-5,-,TRBV20-1,CSASAGPNQPQHF,TGCAGTGCTAGCGCAGGGCCAAATCAGCCCCAGCATTTT
12,many,TRBJ1-1,-,TRBV2,CASSRTNTEAFF,TGTGCCAGCAGTCGGACGAACACTGAAGCTTTCTTT
17,few,TRBJ2-4,-,TRBV5-1,CASSSTPPGPRGNIQYF,TGCGCCAGCAGCTCGACCCCTCCGGGACCAAGAGGAAACATTCAGTACTTC
12,many,TRBJ2-1,-,TRBV25-1,CASSEFRNEQFF,TGTGCCAGCAGTGAATTCCGTAATGAGCAGTTCTTC
16,many,TRBJ2-1,TRBD2,TRBV7-8,CASSLIAGLIYNEQFF,TGTGCCAGCAGCTTAATAGCGGGACTGATCTACAATGAGCAGTTCTTC
17,few,TRBJ2-7,TRBD2,TRBV7-2,CASSFYREGPLGYEQYF,TGTGCCAGCAGCTTCTATCGGGAGGGTCCCCTCGGGTACGAGCAGTACTTC
14,once,TRBJ1-4,-,TRBV12-3/TRBV12-4,CASSLQGPNEKLFF,TGTGCCAGCAGTTTACAGGGGCCAAATGAAAAACTGTTTTTT
12,many,TRBJ1-2,TRBD1,TRBV6-1,CASSDRVWSYTF,TGTGCCAGTTCCGACAGGGTATGGAGCTACACCTTC
17,many,TRBJ2-6,-,TRBV5-1,CASSPVLGASGANVLTF,TGCGCCAGCAGCCCTGTACTAGGGGCGAGTGGGGCCAACGTCCTGACTTTC
16,-,TRBJ1-1,-,TRBV7-8,CASSLEPGLLNTEAFF,TGTGCCAGCAGCTTAGAACCGGGACTCCTGAACACTGAAGCTTTCTTT
10,-,TRBJ2-7,-,TRBV20-1,CSAHRYEQYF,TGCAGTGCTCACCGGTACGAGCAGTACTTC